Listed below are T cell receptor beta chains from one sample, sequenced in a study of cytomegalovirus exposure and HLA in healthy donors. Produced via immunoSEQ multiplex PCR; TCRdb's table is partial and in-frame only. The sample has 100,000 to 150,000 clones, about 68% seen once; the top ten hold 3% to 4.5%. Sequencing used PBMCs. The receptor source for this set is a middle-aged man in good health and CMV-seropositive. The CDR3 runs from the conserved cysteine through the conserved F or W. D genes are given only for firm matches. Clone size is stated in some rows and not others, as once, few, many or a class when expanded.

>TRBD1|NA|TRBJ2-2|TRBV6-5|14
CASSLDRVGGELFF
TGTGCCAGCAGTTTAGACAGGGTGGGCGGGGAGCTGTTTTTT
>TRBD2|few|TRBJ2-1|TRBV15|13
CATSRDGGERQFF
TGTGCCACCAGCAGAGATGGGGGGGAGCGGCAGTTCTTC
>TRBD1|NA|TRBJ2-5|TRBV4-1|17
CASSQGQGRSPQETQYF
TGCGCCAGCAGCCAAGGACAGGGACGATCCCCCCAAGAGACCCAGTACTTC
>NA|few|TRBJ2-7|TRBV29-1|15
CSVEDRLRSSYEQYF
TGCAGCGTTGAAGATCGACTCCGGAGCTCCTACGAGCAGTACTTC
>TRBD2|NA|TRBJ2-7|TRBV9|16
CASSVLGTSGSHEQYF
TGTGCCAGCAGCGTACTGGGGACTAGCGGGAGCCACGAGCAGTACTTC
>TRBD1|NA|TRBJ2-7|TRBV29-1|14
CSVIPGQVAPEQYF
TGCAGCGTGATACCGGGACAGGTGGCTCCGGAGCAGTACTTC
>NA|NA|TRBJ2-3|TRBV7-9|15
CASIHRGDSADTQYF
TGTGCCAGCATCCATAGGGGGGACAGCGCAGATACGCAGTATTTT
>TRBD1|NA|TRBJ2-5|TRBV7-8|16
CASTRALQGAEETQYF
TGTGCCAGCACCCGCGCCCTACAGGGGGCAGAAGAGACCCAGTACTTC
>NA|NA|TRBJ1-6|TRBV5-1|16
CASSLQGSGGNSPLHF
TGCGCCAGCAGCTTACAGGGTTCGGGAGGTAATTCACCCCTCCACTTT
>TRBD1|NA|TRBJ1-1|TRBV5-1|16
CASSLGLQSTGAEAFF
TGCGCCAGCAGCTTGGGGCTCCAGTCAACAGGGGCTGAAGCTTTCTTT
>TRBD2|NA|TRBJ2-2|TRBV30|14
CAWAGLADTGELFF
TGTGCCTGGGCGGGACTAGCGGACACCGGGGAGCTGTTTTTT
>NA|NA|TRBJ1-4|TRBV15|16
CATSVPSQGNVGKLFF
TGTGCCACCAGCGTCCCCTCACAGGGAAATGTGGGAAAACTGTTTTTT
>NA|NA|TRBJ2-3|TRBV27|17
CASSPRVASLRSDTQYF
TGTGCCAGCAGTCCTAGAGTAGCGTCCCTACGGTCAGATACGCAGTATTTT
>NA|NA|TRBJ1-1|TRBV5-1|13
CASSLEAGVEAFF
TGCGCCAGCAGCTTGGAGGCAGGGGTGGAAGCTTTCTTT
>NA|once|TRBJ1-1|TRBV7-9|13
CASSQAGGTEAFF
TGTGCCAGCAGCCAGGCGGGCGGCACTGAAGCTTTCTTT
>TRBD1|NA|TRBJ2-3|TRBV5-1|15
CASSLLGQGPDTQYF
TGCGCCAGCAGCTTACTGGGACAGGGACCAGATACGCAGTATTTT